This T cell receptor (beta chain) was found in a study of T cells in Graves' hyperthyroidism and ophthalmopathy (dated by TCRdb to the late 2010s). At the level of the whole study: Peripheral blood samples were taken at initial diagnosis, before any treatment was given. Once sampling was done, hyperthyroidism patients were given methimazole at a starting dose of 30 mg daily, whereas ophthalmopathy patients were given high-dose intravenous methylprednisolone. To identify TCR V-J signatures that set the groups apart, the researchers used a discovery cohort of about a hundred patients, made up of 43 with Graves' ophthalmopathy and some 58 with stable Graves' hyperthyroidism. In six Graves' hyperthyroidism patients, the study also compared T-cell repertoires from thyroid tissue with T-cell repertoires from blood. The paper reports TCR Vbeta CDR3 sequencing of approximately 140 peripheral blood samples: around 45 ophthalmopathy, roughly 74 hyperthyroidism and around 17 progressor patients. For training and testing, the approximately 92 patients in the discovery cohort were randomly divided in a 7:3 ratio. Prospective prediction of ophthalmopathy was tested in an independent validation cohort consisting of some 19 hyperthyroidism patients and over 15 patients who later progressed to ophthalmopathy.

TCR beta CDR3 regions were amplified from RNA transcripts. For the first round of RT-PCR on the TCR CDR3, the HTBI primer set was used together with the Qiagen OneStep RT-PCR kit. A second multiplex PCR round built the libraries, followed by size selection and purification. The libraries were sequenced on an Illumina HiSeq2000 using paired-end 100 bp reads. The original methods were these. Raw data were processed with SOAPnuke, discarding reads with adapters, uncalled bases, mean Phred below 15, or no exact constant-primer or identifier match. COPE v1.2.5 was used to merge high-quality paired reads, and clonotypes were defined as unique nucleotide sequences. Clonotypes were aligned to IMGT TRBV, TRBD and TRBJ reference segments using MiTCR v1.1. The analysis included only V-J combinations with a frequency above 0.0001, which together covered roughly 99% of the repertoires. A TCS score was defined as the ratio between F50 (clonal expansion) and ExV (chaos), using BLOSUM62-based TCRdist between CDR3 peptides within each V-J. Welch's t-statistics and random forest reduced 500 to 650 V-J features to 13, which were used in a naive Bayes classifier (R e1071). The public reads were reprocessed in TCRdb via fastp at Q25 and MiXCR, keeping in-frame beta chains. Records with the same CDR3 protein are collapsed into one entry carrying the most frequent genes and DNA. These V and J calls rely on TCRdb rather than the paper's analysis. This sample gives approximately 600,000 distinct CDR3 sequences in total; roughly 14% of them show up just once. Less than 6% of the sample is held by the ten biggest clonotypes.

The CDR3, from cysteine to phenylalanine, totals 14 residues. The entry retains the CDR3 DNA only, 42 bases that are in frame from base 1. V was cut back by 6 bases and J by 3 bases, leaving a gap of 14 bases between them. Summary of the overall study and its limitations: In cross-validation, a model built on a 13 V-J signature told ophthalmopathy apart from stable hyperthyroidism with about 90% sensitivity and approximately 84% specificity, and in testing the same model reached 80%/75%. During validation, the model predicted progression to ophthalmopathy a median of about 6.3 months ahead of onset, with approximately 70% sensitivity and 72% to 85% specificity. No statistical method was used to fix the sample size in advance, and group allocation was not hidden from the investigators. Blood samples also contained most of the expanded thyroid clonotypes (frequency above 0.001), which suggests that blood repertoires may reflect thyroid immune responses.

Ten or more counts support this clonotype. The antigen this receptor binds is unknown. No much larger clone exists at a distance of one base, and base qualities are not known. Hyperthyroidism patients were newly diagnosed, with disease duration under 2 months, and aged 18 to 65 years. Any patient with an uncontrolled infection, another autoimmune disease, pregnancy or lactation was excluded. Diagnoses relied on clinical symptoms, serum thyroxine and TRAb, thyroid ultrasound and orbital computed tomography. Blood from progressor patients was drawn when they were first diagnosed with hyperthyroidism, before any ophthalmopathy symptoms appeared. PBMCs were isolated from about 9.1 ml of fresh peripheral blood by Ficoll-Paque density gradient centrifugation. Progressor patients were first diagnosed with Graves' hyperthyroidism and then developed ophthalmopathy during follow-up. Trizol reagent was used to extract total RNA, and RNA quality was then checked on an Agilent 2100 Bioanalyzer.

The specimen was blood. The TCR originated in a woman younger than 45 with Graves' hyperthyroidism that later progressed to Graves' ophthalmopathy. This sequence uses TRBV12-3 or TRBV12-4 and TRBJ1-2; TRBD1 could be the D gene, as 6 bases match. The nucleotides read TGTGCCAGCAGCCGAACAGGGATGGACTATGGCTACACCTTC. Its translation is CASSRTGMDYGYTF.